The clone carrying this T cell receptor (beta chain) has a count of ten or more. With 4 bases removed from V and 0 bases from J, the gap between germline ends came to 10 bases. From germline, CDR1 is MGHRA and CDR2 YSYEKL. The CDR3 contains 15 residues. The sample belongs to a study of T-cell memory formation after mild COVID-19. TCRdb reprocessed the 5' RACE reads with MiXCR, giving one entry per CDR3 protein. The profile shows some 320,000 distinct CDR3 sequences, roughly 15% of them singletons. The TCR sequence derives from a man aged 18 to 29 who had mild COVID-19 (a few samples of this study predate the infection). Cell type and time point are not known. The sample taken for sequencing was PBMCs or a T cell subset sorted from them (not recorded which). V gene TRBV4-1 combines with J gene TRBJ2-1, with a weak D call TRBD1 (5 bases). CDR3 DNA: TGCGCCAGCAGCCCACAGGCGAGCTCCTACAATGAGCAGTTCTTC. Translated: CASSPQASSYNEQFF.